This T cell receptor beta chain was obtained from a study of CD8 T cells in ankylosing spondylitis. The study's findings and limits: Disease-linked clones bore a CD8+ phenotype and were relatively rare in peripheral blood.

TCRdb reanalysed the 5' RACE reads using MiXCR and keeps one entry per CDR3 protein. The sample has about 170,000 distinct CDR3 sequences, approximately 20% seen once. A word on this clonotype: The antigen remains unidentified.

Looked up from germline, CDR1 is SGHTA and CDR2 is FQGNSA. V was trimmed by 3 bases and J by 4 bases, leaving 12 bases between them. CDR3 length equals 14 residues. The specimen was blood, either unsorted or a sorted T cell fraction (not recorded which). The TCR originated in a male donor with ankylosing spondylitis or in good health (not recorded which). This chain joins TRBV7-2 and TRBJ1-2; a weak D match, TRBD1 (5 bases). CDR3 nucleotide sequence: TGTGCCAGCAGCTTTCGGGGCAGCTCCTATGGCTACACCTTC. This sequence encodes CASSFRGSSYGYTF. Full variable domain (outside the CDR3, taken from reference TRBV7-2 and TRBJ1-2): GAGVSQSPSNKVTEKGKDVELRCDPISGHTALYWYRQSLGQGLEFLIYFQGNSAPDKSGLPSDRFSAERTGGSVSTLTIQRTQQEDSAVYLCASSFRGSSYGYTFGSGTRLTVV.